These T cell receptor beta chains were read from a single sample in a study of CD8 T cells in Susac syndrome. TCRdb fed the immunoSEQ multiplex PCR reads into MiXCR, producing one record per CDR3 protein. The table has about 300,000 distinct CDR3 sequences, about 88% seen once. The sample consisted of CD8+ T cells from PBMCs. The receptors shown here come from a human donor with multiple sclerosis. Each CDR3 is given with its conserved first and last residue. D genes are given only for firm matches. Clone sizes are given selectively: once, few, many, or a class where the clone is expanded.

d_gene: NA; abundance: NA; v_gene: TRBV12-3/TRBV12-4; len: 13; j_gene: TRBJ2-1; CDR3aa: CASVRLLDNEQFF; CDR3nt: TGTGCCAGCGTGAGACTACTAGACAATGAGCAGTTCTTC
d_gene: TRBD2; abundance: NA; v_gene: TRBV9; len: 15; j_gene: TRBJ2-2; CDR3aa: CASSATSGTGGELFF; CDR3nt: TGTGCCAGCAGCGCGACTAGCGGGACCGGCGGGGAGCTGTTTTTT
d_gene: NA; abundance: NA; v_gene: TRBV9; len: 16; j_gene: TRBJ2-7; CDR3aa: CASSVEVGTSSYEQYF; CDR3nt: TGTGCCAGCAGCGTAGAAGTTGGGACAAGCTCCTACGAGCAGTACTTC
d_gene: TRBD1; abundance: once; v_gene: TRBV6-6; len: 14; j_gene: TRBJ1-1; CDR3aa: CASSTTGGNTEAFF; CDR3nt: TGTGCCAGCAGTACGACAGGGGGAAACACTGAAGCTTTCTTT
d_gene: TRBD1; abundance: NA; v_gene: TRBV7-2; len: 15; j_gene: TRBJ2-2; CDR3aa: CASSFGQVGTGELFF; CDR3nt: TGTGCCAGCAGCTTCGGACAGGTCGGGACCGGGGAGCTGTTTTTT
d_gene: NA; abundance: few; v_gene: TRBV27; len: 13; j_gene: TRBJ2-7; CDR3aa: CASSLHHAYEQYF; CDR3nt: TGTGCCAGCAGTTTGCACCATGCCTACGAGCAGTACTTC
d_gene: NA; abundance: NA; v_gene: TRBV3-1; len: 12; j_gene: TRBJ2-5; CDR3aa: CASSLRGKTQYF; CDR3nt: TGTGCCAGCAGCCTAAGGGGGAAGACCCAGTACTTC
d_gene: TRBD1; abundance: NA; v_gene: TRBV7-6; len: 15; j_gene: TRBJ2-2; CDR3aa: CASSSGTGNTGELFF; CDR3nt: TGTGCCAGCAGCTCCGGGACAGGGAACACCGGGGAGCTGTTTTTT
d_gene: NA; abundance: NA; v_gene: TRBV10-3; len: 12; j_gene: TRBJ1-1; CDR3aa: CAISEGAGEAFF; CDR3nt: TGTGCCATCAGTGAGGGCGCAGGTGAAGCTTTCTTT
d_gene: TRBD1; abundance: NA; v_gene: TRBV27; len: 13; j_gene: TRBJ2-5; CDR3aa: CASTRGQGETQYF; CDR3nt: TGTGCCAGCACCAGGGGGCAGGGAGAGACCCAGTACTTC
d_gene: NA; abundance: few; v_gene: TRBV6-5; len: 15; j_gene: TRBJ2-4; CDR3aa: CASSYSSEGGNIQYF; CDR3nt: TGTGCCAGCAGTTACTCGAGTGAGGGAGGAAACATTCAGTACTTC
d_gene: NA; abundance: NA; v_gene: TRBV28; len: 16; j_gene: TRBJ1-4; CDR3aa: CASSPARDADNEKLFF; CDR3nt: TGTGCCAGCAGCCCCGCCCGGGACGCAGATAATGAAAAACTGTTTTTT
d_gene: TRBD1; abundance: few; v_gene: TRBV25-1; len: 12; j_gene: TRBJ2-1; CDR3aa: CASSPGGHEQFF; CDR3nt: TGTGCCAGCAGTCCAGGGGGCCATGAGCAGTTCTTC
d_gene: TRBD1; abundance: once; v_gene: TRBV28; len: 16; j_gene: TRBJ2-7; CDR3aa: CASSLSYRTGAYEQYF; CDR3nt: TGTGCCAGCAGTTTATCATATCGGACAGGGGCCTACGAGCAGTACTTC
d_gene: TRBD2; abundance: NA; v_gene: TRBV12-3/TRBV12-4; len: 14; j_gene: TRBJ2-7; CDR3aa: CASSWAGVSDEQYF; CDR3nt: TGTGCCAGCAGTTGGGCGGGAGTGTCGGACGAGCAGTACTTC
d_gene: TRBD2; abundance: NA; v_gene: TRBV13; len: 16; j_gene: TRBJ2-3; CDR3aa: CASSSLAGGLTDTQYF; CDR3nt: TGTGCCAGCAGCTCTTTAGCGGGAGGCCTCACAGATACGCAGTATTTT
d_gene: TRBD2; abundance: NA; v_gene: TRBV27; len: 13; j_gene: TRBJ2-1; CDR3aa: CASRTSGRAFQFF; CDR3nt: TGTGCCAGCAGGACTTCGGGGAGGGCTTTCCAGTTCTTC
d_gene: TRBD2; abundance: NA; v_gene: TRBV4-1; len: 16; j_gene: TRBJ2-1; CDR3aa: CASSLRAGGFYNEQFF; CDR3nt: TGCGCCAGCAGCTTACGAGCGGGGGGCTTCTACAATGAGCAGTTCTTC
d_gene: NA; abundance: few; v_gene: TRBV20-1; len: 11; j_gene: TRBJ2-7; CDR3aa: CSARRVYEQYF; CDR3nt: TGCAGTGCTAGAAGAGTCTACGAGCAGTACTTC
d_gene: TRBD1; abundance: few; v_gene: TRBV27; len: 13; j_gene: TRBJ2-7; CDR3aa: CASSFRQGYEQYF; CDR3nt: TGTGCCAGCAGTTTCCGACAGGGCTACGAGCAGTACTTC
d_gene: NA; abundance: NA; v_gene: TRBV27; len: 14; j_gene: TRBJ1-4; CDR3aa: CASSSGPRDEKLFF; CDR3nt: TGTGCCAGCAGTTCCGGACCGAGGGACGAAAAACTGTTTTTT